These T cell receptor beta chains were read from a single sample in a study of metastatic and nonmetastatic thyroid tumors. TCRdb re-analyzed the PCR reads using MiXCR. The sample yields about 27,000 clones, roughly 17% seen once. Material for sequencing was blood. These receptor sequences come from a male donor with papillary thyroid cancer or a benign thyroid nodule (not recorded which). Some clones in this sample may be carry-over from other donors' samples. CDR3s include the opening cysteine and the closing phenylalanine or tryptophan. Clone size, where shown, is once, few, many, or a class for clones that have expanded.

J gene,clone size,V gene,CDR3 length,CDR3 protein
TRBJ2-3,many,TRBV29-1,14,CSPGLSPTGDTQYF
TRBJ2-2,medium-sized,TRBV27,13,CASSLSTTGELFF
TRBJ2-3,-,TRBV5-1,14,CASSLLLSTDTQYF
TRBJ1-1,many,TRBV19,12,CASSMLRTEAFF
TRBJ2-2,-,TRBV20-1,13,CSASRLATGELFF
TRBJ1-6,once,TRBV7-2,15,CASSLQGYDNSPLHF
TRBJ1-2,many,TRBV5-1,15,CASSLAWTGAYGYTF
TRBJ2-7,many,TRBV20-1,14,CSAFSGTSAYEQYF
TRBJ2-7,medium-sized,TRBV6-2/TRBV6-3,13,CASSLDRGHEQYF
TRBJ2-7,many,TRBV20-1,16,CSANIAGSPLTYEQYF
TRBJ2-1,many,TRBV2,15,CATEGPRTSWNEQFF
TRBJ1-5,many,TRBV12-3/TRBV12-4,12,CASNPQGQPQHF
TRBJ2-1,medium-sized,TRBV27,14,CASGGDGTYNEQFF
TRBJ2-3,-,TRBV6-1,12,CASSERFDTQYF
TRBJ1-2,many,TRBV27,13,CASSSLYRDGYTF
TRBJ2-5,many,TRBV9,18,CASSVYAGLAGVQETQYF
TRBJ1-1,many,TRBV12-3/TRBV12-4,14,CASSWTVGDTEAFF
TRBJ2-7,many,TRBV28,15,CASSFDDTGFYEQYF
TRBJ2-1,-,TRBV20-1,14,CSALTSGTYNEQFF
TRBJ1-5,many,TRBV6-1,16,CASSESGGGFNQPQHF
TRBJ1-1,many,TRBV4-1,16,CASSQPSRGVNTEAFF
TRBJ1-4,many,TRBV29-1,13,CSGGTDDNEKLFF
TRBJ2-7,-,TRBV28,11,CASSPLTEQYF
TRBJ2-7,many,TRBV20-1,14,CSAWTSGSMYEQYF
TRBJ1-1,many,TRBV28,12,CASSLLNTEAFF
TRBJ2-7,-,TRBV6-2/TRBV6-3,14,CASHGLGHTYEQYF
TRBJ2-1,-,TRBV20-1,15,CSASTGGTGLGEQFF
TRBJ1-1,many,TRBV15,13,CATSRDGLAEAFF
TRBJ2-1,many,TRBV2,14,CASSEDLVGDEQFF
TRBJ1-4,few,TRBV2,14,CASRERPSNEKLFF
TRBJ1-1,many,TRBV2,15,CASSVRAAMNTEAFF
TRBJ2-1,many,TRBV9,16,CASSVVAGRSYNEQFF
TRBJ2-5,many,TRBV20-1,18,CSASPTGQGPGVGETQYF
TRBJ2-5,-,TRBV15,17,CATIRDPLRGGRETQYF
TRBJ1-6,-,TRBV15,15,CATSSRDRGNSPLHF
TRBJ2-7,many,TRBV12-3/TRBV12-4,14,CASSYRGREYEQYF
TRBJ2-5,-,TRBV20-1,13,CSSSGRATDTQYF
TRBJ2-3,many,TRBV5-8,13,CASSKRYTDTQYF
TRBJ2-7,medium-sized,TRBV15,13,CATRGTGMYEQYF
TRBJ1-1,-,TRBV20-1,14,CSATSTGEGGEAFF
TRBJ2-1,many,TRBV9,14,CASSAEGGGDEQFF
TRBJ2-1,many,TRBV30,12,CACSGGYNEQFF
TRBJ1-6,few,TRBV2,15,CAITRQPGTNSPLHF